This T cell receptor (beta chain) was observed in a study of blood T cell repertoires in COVID-19. For the study at large: Samples came from the United States, Italy and Spain, spanning acute and convalescent COVID-19. Sample material is recorded as cDNA or gDNA derived from T cells, B-cell-depleted T cells, or PBMCs.

As handled by the study authors: Using reference gene primer amplification, nucleated cell counts were estimated. Here immunoSEQ multiplex PCR was the method, and the copy in TCRdb shows in-frame clones only, minus some. V and J calls plus clone size are reproduced from that table; the DNA served to infer D and trimming. The table shows 250,000 to 350,000 clones, with more than 70% occurring only once. The CDR3 runs to 12 residues. Trimming pared 4 bases from V and 6 bases from J, leaving 7 bases between. CDR1 is MNHEY and CDR2 is SMNVEV in the germline V gene (reference sequence). Sequenced sample: peripheral blood. The chain is built from TRBV27 and TRBJ1-5, with D perhaps TRBD1 (5 bases). The clonotype originates from a man aged 18 to 30 who had recovered from COVID-19. CDR3 amino acids: CASSSGFQPQHF. CDR3 bases: TGTGCCAGCAGTTCAGGGTTTCAGCCCCAGCATTTT.